What follows describes a single TCR beta chain. The data belong to a study of shared clonotypes between healthy human individuals. Assay: immunoSEQ multiplex PCR; the TCRdb copy retains only in-frame clones and omits some. The sample includes approximately 1.9 million clones, about 93% of them seen just once. Naive CD8 cells lacked CD45RO and underwent positive selection for CCR7, leaving out terminally differentiated effector memory CD45RA+ cells. V shed 6 bases and J shed 0 bases, with 9 bases lying between them. Germline values: CDR1 ENHRY, CDR2 SYGVKD. This CDR3 region has 14 residues. The sequencing sample was made of naive CD8+ T cells from PBMCs. The chain joins TRBV10-3 to TRBJ1-5, with D unresolved. This TCR was recovered from a man in his late teens or twenties in good health. Some clones in this sample may be carry-over from other donors' samples. DNA for the CDR3: TGTGCCATCAGCCCTGACTATAGCAATCAGCCCCAGCATTTT. Translation gives CAISPDYSNQPQHF.